The T cell receptor beta chain under discussion was sequenced for a study of beta chain features in type 1 diabetes. Isolated RNA was reverse transcribed in full, so expressed TCRB transcripts were sequenced. Clones were sequenced by immunoSEQ multiplex PCR, and TCRdb holds only the in-frame ones, with some missing. The data contain 130,000 to 150,000 clones, less than 8.5% of them singletons. Broader study findings: In the patient group, naive, central memory and Treg TCRB repertoires seemed more alike than in the healthy donor group.

The CDR3 is 13 residues long. Germline-derived CDR1 and CDR2 are MDHEN and SYDVKM. V lost 2 bases to trimming and J lost 6 bases; unmatched junction nucleotides: 1. This clone came up a few times. What it recognizes is unknown. The receptor was isolated from a woman in her twenties or thirties in good health. Sample: central memory CD4+ T cells from blood. The chain employs TRBV28 and TRBJ2-3, with TRBD1 matching 8 bases. CDR3 nucleotide sequence: TGTGCCAGCAGTTTACAGGGGGCGGATACGCAGTATTTT. Amino acid sequence: CASSLQGADTQYF.